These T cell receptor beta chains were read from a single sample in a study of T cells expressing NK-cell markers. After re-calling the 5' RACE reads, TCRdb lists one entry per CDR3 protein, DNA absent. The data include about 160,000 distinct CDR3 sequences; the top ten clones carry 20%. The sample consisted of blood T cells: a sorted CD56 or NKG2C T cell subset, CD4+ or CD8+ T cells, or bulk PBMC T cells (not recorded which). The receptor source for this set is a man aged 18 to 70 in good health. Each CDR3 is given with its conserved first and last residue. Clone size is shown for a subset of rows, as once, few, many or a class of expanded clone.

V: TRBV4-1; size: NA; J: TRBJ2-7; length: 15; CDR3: CASSLLLGANYEQYF
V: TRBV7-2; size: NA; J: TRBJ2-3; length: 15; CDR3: CASSFVRAGTDTQYF
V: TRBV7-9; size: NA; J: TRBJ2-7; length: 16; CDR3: CASSPTSGGSPYEQYF
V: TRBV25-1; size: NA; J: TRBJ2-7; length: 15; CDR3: CASSDPTAENYEQYF
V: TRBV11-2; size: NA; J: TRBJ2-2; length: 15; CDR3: CASSLNTGDTGELFF
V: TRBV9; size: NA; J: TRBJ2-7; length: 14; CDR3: CASSPPRDGYEQYF
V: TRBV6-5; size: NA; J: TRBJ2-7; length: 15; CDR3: CASSPGLDPFYEQYF
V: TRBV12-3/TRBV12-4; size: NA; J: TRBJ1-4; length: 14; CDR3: CASSSPAVEKTVFF
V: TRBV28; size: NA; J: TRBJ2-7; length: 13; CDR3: CASSLVSRYEQYF
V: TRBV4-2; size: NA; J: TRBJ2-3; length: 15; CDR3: CASSQEEGKLFTQYF
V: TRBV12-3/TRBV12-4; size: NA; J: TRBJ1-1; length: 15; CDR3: CASSLGAGYYTEAFF
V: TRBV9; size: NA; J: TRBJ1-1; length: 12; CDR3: CASSVAHAEAFF
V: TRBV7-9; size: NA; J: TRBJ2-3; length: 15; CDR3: CASSLLGPGTDTQYF
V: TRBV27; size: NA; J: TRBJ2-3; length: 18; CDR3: CASSLIKAGGPSTDTQYF
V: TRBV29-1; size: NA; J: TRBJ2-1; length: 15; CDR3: CSIRHRDRVLDEQFF
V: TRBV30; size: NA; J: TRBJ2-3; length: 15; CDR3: CAWSLTGASTDTQYF
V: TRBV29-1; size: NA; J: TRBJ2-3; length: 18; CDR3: CSVPEIIKGALGTDTQYF
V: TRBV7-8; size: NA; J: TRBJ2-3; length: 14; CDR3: CASSLGGGGDTQYF
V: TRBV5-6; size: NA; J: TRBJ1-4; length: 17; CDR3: CASSLGTGREYNEKLFF
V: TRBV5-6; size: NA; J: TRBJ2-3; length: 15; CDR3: CASSLGWGAGDTQYF
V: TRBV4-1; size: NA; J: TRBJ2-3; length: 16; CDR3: CVSSPPQGGGVDTQYF
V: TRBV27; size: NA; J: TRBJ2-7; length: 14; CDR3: CASSLGRGPFEQYF
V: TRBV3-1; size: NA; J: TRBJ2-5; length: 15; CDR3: CASSQDMRAQETQYF
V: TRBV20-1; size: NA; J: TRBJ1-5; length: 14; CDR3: CSASSTDSNQPQHF
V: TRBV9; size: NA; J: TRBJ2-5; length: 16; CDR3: CASSVGVVQLQETQYF
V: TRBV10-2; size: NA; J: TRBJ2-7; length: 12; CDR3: CASGTGDYEQYF
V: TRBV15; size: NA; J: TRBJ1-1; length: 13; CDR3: CATSRDRWSEAFF
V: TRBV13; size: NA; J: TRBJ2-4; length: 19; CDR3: CASSLTGTGEFLAKNIQYF
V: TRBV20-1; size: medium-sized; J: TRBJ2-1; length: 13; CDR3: CSARGQGYNEQFF
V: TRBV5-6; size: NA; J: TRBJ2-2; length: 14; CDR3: CASSPGQNTGELFF
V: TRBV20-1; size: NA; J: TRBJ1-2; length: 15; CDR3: CSARGGLQTGYGYTF
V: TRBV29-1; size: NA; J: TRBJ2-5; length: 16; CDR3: CSVGRWDSGAWETQYF
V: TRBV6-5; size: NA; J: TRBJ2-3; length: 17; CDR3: CASSPTISGGAGDTQYF
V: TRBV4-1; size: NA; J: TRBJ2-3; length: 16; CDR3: CASSQVIFRRGDTQYF
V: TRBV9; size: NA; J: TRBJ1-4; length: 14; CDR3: CASSGQGADEKLFF
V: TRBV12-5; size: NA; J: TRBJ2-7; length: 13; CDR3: CASGLGVSYEQYF
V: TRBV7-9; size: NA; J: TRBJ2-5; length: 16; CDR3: CASSPGLAEYQETQYF
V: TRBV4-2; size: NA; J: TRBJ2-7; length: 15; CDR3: CASSHGTDTFYEQYF
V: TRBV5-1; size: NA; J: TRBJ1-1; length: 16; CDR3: CASSPSQGAANTEAFF